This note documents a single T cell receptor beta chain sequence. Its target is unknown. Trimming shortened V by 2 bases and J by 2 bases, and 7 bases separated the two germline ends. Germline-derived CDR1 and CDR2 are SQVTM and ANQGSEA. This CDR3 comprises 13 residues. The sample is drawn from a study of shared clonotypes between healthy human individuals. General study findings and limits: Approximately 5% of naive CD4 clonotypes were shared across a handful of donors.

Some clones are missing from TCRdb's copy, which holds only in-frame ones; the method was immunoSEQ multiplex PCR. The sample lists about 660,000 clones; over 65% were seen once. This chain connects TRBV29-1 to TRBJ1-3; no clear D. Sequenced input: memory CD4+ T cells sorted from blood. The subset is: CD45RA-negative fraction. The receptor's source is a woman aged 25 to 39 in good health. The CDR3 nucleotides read TGCAGCGTTGAAATTGGGGCTGGAAACACCATATATTTT. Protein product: CSVEIGAGNTIYF.